This note documents a single T cell receptor beta chain sequence. The data derive from a study of control samples from healthy donors and cancer patients. Here immunoSEQ multiplex PCR was the method, and the copy in TCRdb shows in-frame clones only, minus some. Of tens of thousands of clones listed, roughly 90% are singletons. The CDR3 is 14 amino acids. Trimming removed 2 bases from V and 0 bases from J, with 6 bases in between. CDR1 and CDR2 from the germline V gene are MNHEY and SVGAGI. Sequenced input: PBMCs. The chain has TRBV6-5 and TRBJ2-3, with no clear D. The clonotype was recovered from a woman aged 60-70 years with head and neck cancer. Here the CDR3 reads CASSYGASTDTQYF. In DNA, the CDR3 is TGTGCCAGCAGTTACGGAGCTAGCACAGATACGCAGTATTTT.